This T cell receptor beta chain was recovered during a study of blood T cell repertoires in COVID-19. Study summary: COVID-19 samples collected from the United States, Italy and Spain covered acute and convalescent phases. The analysed material was cDNA or gDNA that came from T cells, B-cell-depleted T cells, or PBMCs.

This CDR3 is 18 amino acids long. Per the original methods: Estimates of nucleated cell counts were drawn from the amplification of reference gene primers. Libraries were prepared by immunoSEQ multiplex PCR; TCRdb keeps only in-frame clonotypes and omits some of them. V, J and clone size derive from that table, while D and trimming were established from the DNA sequence. The sample yields some 150,000 clones, about four fifths seen once. This clonotype was sampled from a man in his 60s with acute or convalescent COVID-19. The chain combines TRBV21-1 with TRBJ2-3; the D segment call TRBD2 is taken from the table without a DNA check. TRBV21-1 is labeled a pseudogene. The sequencing sample was made of peripheral blood. This CDR3 reads CASSNLGLAGGWTDTQYF. The CDR3 DNA follows: TGTGCCAGCAGCAACTTGGGACTAGCGGGAGGGTGGACAGATACGCAGTATTTT.